This T cell receptor (beta chain) was sequenced for a study of T cell changes during pregnancy in multiple sclerosis. This CDR3 is built from 13 residues. With 4 bases clipped from V and 7 bases from J, the junction kept 4 bases outside the gene matches. Germline-derived CDR1 and CDR2 are MDHEN and SYDVKM. Produced via immunoSEQ multiplex PCR; TCRdb's table is partial and in-frame only. The sample lists 90,000 to 120,000 clones, less than 95% seen once, with over 0.65% in the top ten. The rearrangement links TRBV28 to TRBJ1-2, with 9 bases fitting TRBD1. This specimen was peripheral blood, taken in the third trimester of pregnancy. This TCR derives from a female donor in good health, enrolled as a control in a pregnancy study. The CDR3 is CASSSIQGAGYTF. DNA of the CDR3: TGTGCCAGCAGTTCTATACAGGGGGCTGGCTACACCTTC.